Listed below are T cell receptor beta chains from one sample, sequenced in a study of blood T cell repertoires in COVID-19. TCRdb keeps only in-frame clones here, not all; method: immunoSEQ multiplex PCR. This sample carries about 83,000 clones, around 84% of them seen once, and the ten largest clones take 7.5% to 9.5%. Sequencing input: peripheral blood. These TCRs come from a man older than 75 with active or convalescent COVID-19. Both conserved end residues are part of each CDR3. Each record gives: D gene, clone size, V gene, J gene, CDR3 DNA, CDR3 protein. A D gene is named only where the DNA matches it firmly. Some rows mark clone size as missing; the rest say once, few, many or name a class of expanded clone.

D gene: -
clone size: -
V gene: TRBV24-1
J gene: TRBJ2-4
CDR3 DNA: TGTGCCACCAGTGATGTGCAGGGCCACATTCAGTACTTC
CDR3 protein: CATSDVQGHIQYF

D gene: -
clone size: -
V gene: TRBV18
J gene: TRBJ2-5
CDR3 DNA: TGTGCCAGCTCACCCGACAGGCAAGAGACCCAGTACTTC
CDR3 protein: CASSPDRQETQYF

D gene: -
clone size: -
V gene: TRBV5-1
J gene: TRBJ2-2
CDR3 DNA: TGCGCCAGCAGCCTGACGGGACACAGGATGACCGGGGAGCTGTTTTTT
CDR3 protein: CASSLTGHRMTGELFF

D gene: -
clone size: -
V gene: TRBV24-1
J gene: TRBJ1-4
CDR3 DNA: TGTGCCACCAGTGATTTGAGTAGTGGAAAACTGTTTTTT
CDR3 protein: CATSDLSSGKLFF

D gene: TRBD1
clone size: -
V gene: TRBV6-5
J gene: TRBJ1-3
CDR3 DNA: TGTGCCAGCAGTTACTCGGGACAGCACTCTGGAAACACCATATATTTT
CDR3 protein: CASSYSGQHSGNTIYF

D gene: -
clone size: -
V gene: TRBV29-1
J gene: TRBJ2-5
CDR3 DNA: TGCAGCGTTTTCAGGGACCAAGAGACCCAGTACTTC
CDR3 protein: CSVFRDQETQYF

D gene: -
clone size: few
V gene: TRBV5-1
J gene: TRBJ1-3
CDR3 DNA: TGCGCCAGCAGCTTAACCGGGTCGGCCTCTGGAAACACCATATATTTT
CDR3 protein: CASSLTGSASGNTIYF

D gene: -
clone size: -
V gene: TRBV5-1
J gene: TRBJ2-5
CDR3 DNA: TGCGCCAGCAGCTCAGGTTTGGAGACCCAGTACTTC
CDR3 protein: CASSSGLETQYF

D gene: -
clone size: few
V gene: TRBV19
J gene: TRBJ1-6
CDR3 DNA: TGTGCCAGTAGTACGTCCGGGACCCGGGGGTCACCCCTCCACTTT
CDR3 protein: CASSTSGTRGSPLHF

D gene: -
clone size: -
V gene: TRBV5-1
J gene: TRBJ2-5
CDR3 DNA: TGCGCCAGCAGCTTGGCCGGGCAGGGGCAAGAGACCCAGTACTTC
CDR3 protein: CASSLAGQGQETQYF

D gene: -
clone size: -
V gene: TRBV3-1/TRBV3-2
J gene: TRBJ2-6
CDR3 DNA: TGTGCCAGCAGCCAAGGCTGGGCGGGGGCAGGGGGCGCGTCCGGGGCCAACGTCCTGACTTTC
CDR3 protein: CASSQGWAGAGGASGANVLTF

D gene: TRBD1
clone size: -
V gene: TRBV5-1
J gene: TRBJ2-5
CDR3 DNA: TGCGCCAGCAGCGGGGGGACAGGCCTTCGGGAGACCCAGTACTTC
CDR3 protein: CASSGGTGLRETQYF

D gene: TRBD1
clone size: -
V gene: TRBV5-1
J gene: TRBJ1-1
CDR3 DNA: TGCGCCAGCAGCCCGCGACAGGGCGAAAACACTGAAGCTTTCTTT
CDR3 protein: CASSPRQGENTEAFF

D gene: -
clone size: -
V gene: TRBV18
J gene: TRBJ1-2
CDR3 DNA: TGTGCCAGCTCACCCCCCGCGTTTGAAGGGGCTTCCAACTATGGCTACACCTTC
CDR3 protein: CASSPPAFEGASNYGYTF

D gene: TRBD1
clone size: few
V gene: TRBV11-2
J gene: TRBJ1-1
CDR3 DNA: TGTGCCAGCAGCCATAGCCGCTGGGGACAGGGGAGGACTGAAGCTTTCTTT
CDR3 protein: CASSHSRWGQGRTEAFF

D gene: TRBD1
clone size: -
V gene: TRBV6-5
J gene: TRBJ2-5
CDR3 DNA: TGTGCCAGCATTCGAAGCCGGGACAGTCAAGAGACCCAGTACTTC
CDR3 protein: CASIRSRDSQETQYF

D gene: -
clone size: -
V gene: TRBV18
J gene: TRBJ1-2
CDR3 DNA: TGTGCCAGCTCACCCTCGGTGCGAGGTGGAAAGTATGGCTACACCTTC
CDR3 protein: CASSPSVRGGKYGYTF

D gene: -
clone size: -
V gene: TRBV12-5
J gene: TRBJ1-6
CDR3 DNA: TGTGCTAGTGGAGTCCCAGGGAACACACCCCTCCACTTT
CDR3 protein: CASGVPGNTPLHF

D gene: -
clone size: -
V gene: TRBV11-3
J gene: TRBJ2-5
CDR3 DNA: TGTGCCAGCAGCTTAGGTCAAAAAGAGACCCAGTACTTC
CDR3 protein: CASSLGQKETQYF

D gene: TRBD1
clone size: -
V gene: TRBV27
J gene: TRBJ2-5
CDR3 DNA: TGTGCCAGCAGTCCCCGGGGACAGGGCGGGGAGACCCAGTACTTC
CDR3 protein: CASSPRGQGGETQYF

D gene: TRBD1
clone size: -
V gene: TRBV2
J gene: TRBJ1-1
CDR3 DNA: TGTGCCAGCAGCAGGGACAGGGGGTTCACTGAAGCTTTCTTT
CDR3 protein: CASSRDRGFTEAFF

D gene: TRBD1
clone size: -
V gene: TRBV7-9
J gene: TRBJ1-2
CDR3 DNA: TGTGCCAGCAGCTTGACCGGGACAGGGAGAGCTAACTATGGCTACACCTTC
CDR3 protein: CASSLTGTGRANYGYTF

D gene: -
clone size: -
V gene: TRBV11-3
J gene: TRBJ1-1
CDR3 DNA: TGTGCCAGCAGCTTCGGCCGGGGCACTGAAGCTTTCTTT
CDR3 protein: CASSFGRGTEAFF

D gene: -
clone size: -
V gene: TRBV6-1
J gene: TRBJ2-1
CDR3 DNA: TGTGCCAGCAGTGAAGGGTTAGCGCGTTACAATGAGCAGTTCTTC
CDR3 protein: CASSEGLARYNEQFF

D gene: TRBD1
clone size: -
V gene: TRBV5-1
J gene: TRBJ1-4
CDR3 DNA: TGCGCCAGCAGCGAATTACAGGGGGCTGTTGAAAAACTGTTTTTT
CDR3 protein: CASSELQGAVEKLFF

D gene: -
clone size: once
V gene: TRBV9
J gene: TRBJ1-1
CDR3 DNA: TGTGCCAGCAGCGCAGGGGCCTCATGGGGCACTGAAGCTTTCTTT
CDR3 protein: CASSAGASWGTEAFF

D gene: TRBD2
clone size: -
V gene: TRBV19
J gene: TRBJ2-1
CDR3 DNA: TGTGCCAGTAGTAACGGGGGGGGGCCGAGAAATGAGCAGTTCTTC
CDR3 protein: CASSNGGGPRNEQFF

D gene: -
clone size: -
V gene: TRBV10-3
J gene: TRBJ2-1
CDR3 DNA: TGTGCCATCAGTGAAAGGCAGGGGGGTTCGCATGAGCAGTTCTTC
CDR3 protein: CAISERQGGSHEQFF

D gene: -
clone size: -
V gene: TRBV15
J gene: TRBJ2-1
CDR3 DNA: TGTGCCACCAGCAGAGATTTGGCGGCCTCCTACAATGAGCAGTTCTTC
CDR3 protein: CATSRDLAASYNEQFF

D gene: -
clone size: once
V gene: TRBV27
J gene: TRBJ2-1
CDR3 DNA: TGTGCCAGCAGTTTCCGGCGGAACAATGAGCAGTTCTTC
CDR3 protein: CASSFRRNNEQFF

D gene: -
clone size: -
V gene: TRBV29-1
J gene: TRBJ1-2
CDR3 DNA: TGCAGCGTTGTTCCTACTTACTATGGCTACACCTTC
CDR3 protein: CSVVPTYYGYTF

D gene: TRBD1
clone size: -
V gene: TRBV24-1
J gene: TRBJ1-5
CDR3 DNA: TGTGCCGCCGGACAGGGAAGAGACGATCAGCCCCAGCATTTT
CDR3 protein: CAAGQGRDDQPQHF

D gene: -
clone size: -
V gene: TRBV28
J gene: TRBJ2-1
CDR3 DNA: TGTGCCACCACCGGGAACTACAATGAGCAGTTCTTC
CDR3 protein: CATTGNYNEQFF

D gene: -
clone size: -
V gene: TRBV18
J gene: TRBJ2-3
CDR3 DNA: TGTGCCAGCTCTCCAAACAGGGTTGTGACAGATACGCAGTATTTT
CDR3 protein: CASSPNRVVTDTQYF

D gene: TRBD2
clone size: -
V gene: TRBV5-4
J gene: TRBJ2-1
CDR3 DNA: TGTGCCAGCAGCTGGGGGGGTGATGAGCAGTTCTTC
CDR3 protein: CASSWGGDEQFF

D gene: TRBD1
clone size: -
V gene: TRBV19
J gene: TRBJ1-1
CDR3 DNA: TGTGCCAGTAGTGTAACAGGGGTAGCCGAAGCTTTCTTT
CDR3 protein: CASSVTGVAEAFF

D gene: -
clone size: -
V gene: TRBV2
J gene: TRBJ2-3
CDR3 DNA: TGTGCCAGCAGTACACTACAAAATACGCAGTATTTT
CDR3 protein: CASSTLQNTQYF

D gene: -
clone size: -
V gene: TRBV7-3
J gene: TRBJ2-1
CDR3 DNA: TGTGCCAGCAGCTTAAAGGCGTTGGACTGGTCCAATGAGCAGTTCTTC
CDR3 protein: CASSLKALDWSNEQFF

D gene: -
clone size: -
V gene: TRBV28
J gene: TRBJ1-2
CDR3 DNA: TGTGCCAGCAGCGAGACTATGGGGTATGGCTACACCTTC
CDR3 protein: CASSETMGYGYTF

D gene: TRBD1
clone size: -
V gene: TRBV6-6
J gene: TRBJ1-5
CDR3 DNA: TGTGCCAGCAGTACCGGACAGGGAAATCAGCCCCAGCATTTT
CDR3 protein: CASSTGQGNQPQHF

D gene: -
clone size: -
V gene: TRBV7-2
J gene: TRBJ2-1
CDR3 DNA: TGTGCCAGCAGCCAAGACAGGAGCTCCTACAATGAGCAGTTCTTC
CDR3 protein: CASSQDRSSYNEQFF

D gene: -
clone size: -
V gene: TRBV19
J gene: TRBJ1-2
CDR3 DNA: TGTGCCAGTAGTTTGACAGCTTTCTATGGCTACACCTTC
CDR3 protein: CASSLTAFYGYTF

D gene: TRBD2
clone size: -
V gene: TRBV28
J gene: TRBJ2-3
CDR3 DNA: TGTGCCAGCATAAAGCCAGGGCGGGAGGATACGCAGTATTTT
CDR3 protein: CASIKPGREDTQYF

D gene: -
clone size: -
V gene: TRBV6-5
J gene: TRBJ1-5
CDR3 DNA: TGTGCCAGCAGCGGGACTAAAAATCAGCCCCAGCATTTT
CDR3 protein: CASSGTKNQPQHF

D gene: -
clone size: -
V gene: TRBV24-1
J gene: TRBJ2-2
CDR3 DNA: TGTGCCACCAGTGATTTGCCGGGAGAGGCGAACACCGGGGAGCTGTTTTTT
CDR3 protein: CATSDLPGEANTGELFF

D gene: TRBD2
clone size: -
V gene: TRBV3-1/TRBV3-2
J gene: TRBJ2-3
CDR3 DNA: TGTGCCAGCAGCCCGGGACTAGCTGGGGGCACAGATACGCAGTATTTT
CDR3 protein: CASSPGLAGGTDTQYF

D gene: TRBD1
clone size: -
V gene: TRBV5-1
J gene: TRBJ1-1
CDR3 DNA: TGCGCCAGCAGCTTGACAGGGGGGGAGACTGAAGCTTTCTTT
CDR3 protein: CASSLTGGETEAFF

D gene: TRBD1
clone size: few
V gene: TRBV19
J gene: TRBJ1-3
CDR3 DNA: TGTGCCAGTAGGCCGACAGGGGACTCTGGAAACACCATATATTTT
CDR3 protein: CASRPTGDSGNTIYF

D gene: -
clone size: -
V gene: TRBV19
J gene: TRBJ1-1
CDR3 DNA: TGTGCCAGTAGGCCCCCCGGGGGAGTGAACACTGAAGCTTTCTTT
CDR3 protein: CASRPPGGVNTEAFF

D gene: -
clone size: -
V gene: TRBV13
J gene: TRBJ1-2
CDR3 DNA: TGTGCCAGCAGCTTACAGAAGAACTATGGCTACACCTTC
CDR3 protein: CASSLQKNYGYTF

D gene: -
clone size: -
V gene: TRBV30
J gene: TRBJ1-2
CDR3 DNA: TGTGCCTGGAGGCTAGCAGGGGCGTATGGCTACACCTTC
CDR3 protein: CAWRLAGAYGYTF

D gene: -
clone size: -
V gene: TRBV11-2
J gene: TRBJ1-2
CDR3 DNA: TGTGCCAGCAGCTTAGTAGGGGATGGCTACACCTTC
CDR3 protein: CASSLVGDGYTF

D gene: -
clone size: -
V gene: TRBV19
J gene: TRBJ1-6
CDR3 DNA: TGTGCCAGTAGTATATCGTGGAGGGGAAATTCACCCCTCCACTTT
CDR3 protein: CASSISWRGNSPLHF

D gene: -
clone size: -
V gene: TRBV9
J gene: TRBJ2-5
CDR3 DNA: TGTGCCAGCAGCCCCGCGGGAGAGACCCAGTACTTC
CDR3 protein: CASSPAGETQYF